This is a list of T cell receptor beta chains from one sample in a study of T-cell memory formation after mild COVID-19. MiXCR was run by TCRdb on the 5' RACE reads, yielding one entry per CDR3 protein. The sample yields nearly 110,000 distinct CDR3 sequences, roughly 12% seen once. The sequenced sample was PBMCs or a T cell subset sorted from them (not recorded which). The receptors derive from an adult woman who had mild COVID-19 (a few samples of this study predate the infection). Cell type and time point are not known. Each CDR3 is given with its conserved first and last residue. D genes are given only for firm matches. Size tells how often a clone was seen (once, few, many) or the class of an expanded clone, and some rows leave it out.

DNA	CDR3	J	V	D	size
TGTGCCAGCAGCTGGGGCGGGGGGGCAGACCAGCCCCAGCATTTT	CASSWGGGADQPQHF	TRBJ1-5	TRBV12-3/TRBV12-4	.	.
TGTGCCAGCAGCTTAACCTCAGCTTCGGGGGAGACCCAGTACTTC	CASSLTSASGETQYF	TRBJ2-5	TRBV7-3	.	many
TGTGCCAGCAGCTCGCCCGGGAGGGGAGAGACCCAGTACTTC	CASSSPGRGETQYF	TRBJ2-5	TRBV7-9	TRBD2	few
TGTGCCAGCTATATTTACATGGGGGCTGAAGCTTTCTTT	CASYIYMGAEAFF	TRBJ1-1	TRBV12-3/TRBV12-4	.	few
TGTGCCAGCAGTCCGCAGACTAGCTTAGATACGCAGTATTTT	CASSPQTSLDTQYF	TRBJ2-3	TRBV9	TRBD2	.
TGTGCCAGCAGCCCTGGACTAGCGGGGGTAAAAGGGAATGAGCAGTTCTTC	CASSPGLAGVKGNEQFF	TRBJ2-1	TRBV7-9	TRBD2	few
TGTGCCAGCAGCTTAGCGCAGGGGTTGGGCACAGATACGCAGTATTTT	CASSLAQGLGTDTQYF	TRBJ2-3	TRBV7-8	.	many
TGTGCCAGCAGCTTAGGACAGGCCATCTACGAGCAGTACTTC	CASSLGQAIYEQYF	TRBJ2-7	TRBV13	.	few
TGCGCCAGCAGCCAAGAATCACAATTCGGGGCAGATACGCAGTATTTT	CASSQESQFGADTQYF	TRBJ2-3	TRBV4-1	.	.
TGTGCCAGCAGACCCCATCTGGGGACAACATACGAGCAGTACTTC	CASRPHLGTTYEQYF	TRBJ2-7	TRBV27	.	few
TGTGCCAGCAGCTCCTCGTCTGGCGGGAGCTACGAGCAGTACTTC	CASSSSSGGSYEQYF	TRBJ2-7	TRBV16	TRBD2	few
TGCAGCGTTGAATTGCAGGGGCCCTACGAGCAGTACTTC	CSVELQGPYEQYF	TRBJ2-7	TRBV29-1	.	many
TGTGCCAGCAGCGTAGAAGGATGGGATGAGCAGTTCTTC	CASSVEGWDEQFF	TRBJ2-1	TRBV9	.	few
TGTGCCAGCAGCCGACAGGGAACCTACGAGCAGTACTTC	CASSRQGTYEQYF	TRBJ2-7	TRBV7-9	TRBD1	few
TGCGCCAGCAGCTTGCTTGGACAGCCAGTTGAAAAACTGTTTTTT	CASSLLGQPVEKLFF	TRBJ1-4	TRBV5-1	.	.
TGTGCCTGGAGTGTGACCACGTGGGGCAATGAGCAGTTCTTC	CAWSVTTWGNEQFF	TRBJ2-1	TRBV30	.	.
TGTGCCAGCAGTGACCCGGGCCGTCCTGAAGCTTTCTTT	CASSDPGRPEAFF	TRBJ1-1	TRBV6-5	.	.
TGTGCCAGCAGTCTCACCGGGGAGCTGTTTTTT	CASSLTGELFF	TRBJ2-2	TRBV7-9	.	many
TGTGCCACCAGTGTAGGACAGGGCGGTGGCTACACCTTC	CATSVGQGGGYTF	TRBJ1-2	TRBV24-1	TRBD1	.
TGTGCCAGCAGTTTAAGCTGGGACAGGGAATTCTCCTACGAGCAGTACTTC	CASSLSWDREFSYEQYF	TRBJ2-7	TRBV12-3/TRBV12-4	TRBD1	few
TGTGCCAGCAGCTCCTTCCGGGACAGGGTTGATGAGCAGTTCTTC	CASSSFRDRVDEQFF	TRBJ2-1	TRBV7-9	TRBD1	.
TGTGCCAGCAGTTCAGGGCCGGGCCGGGGGGAGCAGATTGACAATGAGCAGTTCTTC	CASSSGPGRGEQIDNEQFF	TRBJ2-1	TRBV27	TRBD2	.
TGTGCCATCAGTCGCGGGGGGGGTTACAATGAGCAGTTCTTC	CAISRGGGYNEQFF	TRBJ2-1	TRBV10-3	TRBD2	many
TGTGCCAGCAGTTTATCGATCACAGTACTAGCCAAAAACATTCAGTACTTC	CASSLSITVLAKNIQYF	TRBJ2-4	TRBV27	.	.
TGTGCCAGCAGTCCCCAGGTGGGGGCCCCCGAGCAGTACTTC	CASSPQVGAPEQYF	TRBJ2-7	TRBV28	.	.
TGTGCCAGCAGCTTCGGGGACTGGCGAAACACCATATATTTT	CASSFGDWRNTIYF	TRBJ1-3	TRBV7-2	.	few
TGTGCCAGCCGGCGCTTGGGACAGCCTGCGGGCACCGGGGAGCTGTTTTTT	CASRRLGQPAGTGELFF	TRBJ2-2	TRBV19	TRBD1	few
TGTGCCAGTAGTATAGAGGGGGCCTACGAGCAGTACTTC	CASSIEGAYEQYF	TRBJ2-7	TRBV19	.	.
TGTGCCAGCAGTCATACCAGTGGAGCCTACGAGCAGTACTTC	CASSHTSGAYEQYF	TRBJ2-7	TRBV7-6	.	few
TGTGCCAGCAGTTTTTCCGACAACTATGGCTACACCTTC	CASSFSDNYGYTF	TRBJ1-2	TRBV6-5	.	.
TGCAGCGTTGCGGTCGGGACCCGGAACACCGGGGAGCTGTTTTTT	CSVAVGTRNTGELFF	TRBJ2-2	TRBV29-1	.	.
TGTGCCAGCAGCGTAGTCAGCGGTTCCTACGAGCAGTACTTC	CASSVVSGSYEQYF	TRBJ2-7	TRBV7-9	.	few
TGTGCCAGCAGCTTCCCCGGACTAGCGGAGCAGTTCTTC	CASSFPGLAEQFF	TRBJ2-1	TRBV7-9	TRBD2	many
TGTGCCAGCAGCTCGCAGCACAGGGAGGGGTATGGCTACACCTTC	CASSSQHREGYGYTF	TRBJ1-2	TRBV5-5	.	few
TGTGCCAGCAGCCAAGCATCGGGTTTAGGGCGGAGGAGCACAGATACGCAGTATTTT	CASSQASGLGRRSTDTQYF	TRBJ2-3	TRBV4-2	.	.
TGTGCCAGCAGAGATAGACCCGCCGGCGCAGATACGCAGTATTTT	CASRDRPAGADTQYF	TRBJ2-3	TRBV2	.	.
TGTGCCAGCAGACTCGGATTTCAGCCCCAGCATTTT	CASRLGFQPQHF	TRBJ1-5	TRBV25-1	.	few
TGTGCCAGCAGGGTGATGGGCGAGACCCAGTACTTC	CASRVMGETQYF	TRBJ2-5	TRBV14	.	few
TGCAGCGTTGATACGGCCGGGTCGGACTATGGCTACACCTTC	CSVDTAGSDYGYTF	TRBJ1-2	TRBV29-1	.	few
TGCAGCGTTGACACCTACAGTTCGGTAGCGGGGACAGATACGCAGTATTTT	CSVDTYSSVAGTDTQYF	TRBJ2-3	TRBV29-1	TRBD2	few
TGTGCCAGCTCACCGTGGGGTACAGCCATGAACACTGAAGCTTTCTTT	CASSPWGTAMNTEAFF	TRBJ1-1	TRBV18	.	.
TGTGCCAGCAGCACCTCGACCAGGGAAGAGGCTGGCTACACCTTC	CASSTSTREEAGYTF	TRBJ1-2	TRBV5-5	.	.
TGTGCCAGCAGTTACTCGTCTGGGAATTGGGGAACCGGGGAGCTGTTTTTT	CASSYSSGNWGTGELFF	TRBJ2-2	TRBV6-5	.	few
TGCAGTGCTAGAGATCGGGGACAGGAAACGAGTGAGCAGTTCTTC	CSARDRGQETSEQFF	TRBJ2-1	TRBV20-1	TRBD1	.
TGTGCCAGCAGCGTCACTAGCGGGTGGGTCAATGAGCAGTTCTTC	CASSVTSGWVNEQFF	TRBJ2-1	TRBV9	TRBD2	many
TGCGCCAGCTCCCAGGGTACTCCTTCGTACGAGCAGTACTTC	CASSQGTPSYEQYF	TRBJ2-7	TRBV4-3	.	few
TGTGCCAGCAGCCCTACTCGTGGGGGGGCCACAGATACGCAGTATTTT	CASSPTRGGATDTQYF	TRBJ2-3	TRBV9	.	.
TGTGCCAGCAGCTTAGAATTAGTCCAAGAGACCCAGTACTTC	CASSLELVQETQYF	TRBJ2-5	TRBV7-9	.	few
TGTGCCACCAGTGGGACAGGGATCTCTGGGTCCAACGTCCTGACTTTC	CATSGTGISGSNVLTF	TRBJ2-6	TRBV24-1	TRBD1	.
TGTGCCAGCAGCCTGTACCGGGACAGGGGAGGCGATGAGCAGTTCTTC	CASSLYRDRGGDEQFF	TRBJ2-1	TRBV13	TRBD1	.
TGCAGTGCTAGAAACAGTAGGGCGAATGAGCAGTTCTTC	CSARNSRANEQFF	TRBJ2-1	TRBV20-1	.	many
TGTGCCAGCAGTTTAGACAGGGATGCTTTCTTT	CASSLDRDAFF	TRBJ1-1	TRBV12-3/TRBV12-4	.	few
TGTGCCAGCGGGGGACAGCCCCAGCATTTT	CASGGQPQHF	TRBJ1-5	TRBV12-3/TRBV12-4	.	.
TGCGCCAGCAGAACCGACAGTACCTATACTTCACCCCTCCACTTT	CASRTDSTYTSPLHF	TRBJ1-6	TRBV4-1	.	.
TGCAGCGTGGCCGGGACAGGGGGCTCCTACGAGCAGTACTTC	CSVAGTGGSYEQYF	TRBJ2-7	TRBV29-1	TRBD1	few
TGTGCCACCAGTGATCACCTTCCCGGGGGCACAGATACGCAGTATTTT	CATSDHLPGGTDTQYF	TRBJ2-3	TRBV24-1	.	.
TGTGCCACCAGTGACGAGGGACGGCGCACTTTCTTT	CATSDEGRRTFF	TRBJ1-1	TRBV24-1	.	few